The subject of this entry is one TCR beta chain. This entry is derived from a study of blood T cell repertoires in COVID-19. About the research overall: Samples taken during acute and convalescent COVID-19 were collected in the United States, Italy and Spain.

With 5 bases removed from V and 4 bases from J, the gap between germline ends came to 18 bases. In germline, CDR1 is LNHDA, CDR2 SQIVND (reference sequence). The CDR3 has 16 amino acids. TCRdb's table, derived via immunoSEQ multiplex PCR, lists solely in-frame clones and lacks some. This repertoire shows about 82,000 clones, approximately 80% found once; its top ten account for 15% to 20%. The specimen sequenced was peripheral blood. The J gene is TRBJ1-5, the V gene TRBV19, with a weak D call TRBD1 (5 bases). The source of this sequence is an older man with active or convalescent COVID-19. The CDR3 sequence: CASSPPPRGVNQPQHF. The CDR3 nucleotides are TGTGCCAGTAGTCCTCCCCCTAGGGGCGTGAATCAGCCCCAGCATTTT.